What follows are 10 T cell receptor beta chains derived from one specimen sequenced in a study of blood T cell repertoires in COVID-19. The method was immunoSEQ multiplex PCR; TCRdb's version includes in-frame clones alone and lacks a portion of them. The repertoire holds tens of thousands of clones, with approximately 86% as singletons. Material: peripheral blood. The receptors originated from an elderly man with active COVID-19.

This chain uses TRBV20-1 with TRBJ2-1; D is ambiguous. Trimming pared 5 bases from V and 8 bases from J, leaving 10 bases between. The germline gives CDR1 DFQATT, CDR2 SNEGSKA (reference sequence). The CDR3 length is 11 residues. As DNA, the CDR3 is TGCAGTGCTTCCCCTATGGATGAGCAGTTCTTC. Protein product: CSASPMDEQFF.

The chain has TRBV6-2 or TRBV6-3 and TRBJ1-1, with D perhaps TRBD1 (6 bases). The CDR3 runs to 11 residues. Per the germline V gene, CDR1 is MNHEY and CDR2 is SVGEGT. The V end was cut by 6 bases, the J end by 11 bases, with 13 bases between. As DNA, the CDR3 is TGTGCCAGCAGCCAAGACAGGCGGGCTTTCTTT. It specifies CASSQDRRAFF.

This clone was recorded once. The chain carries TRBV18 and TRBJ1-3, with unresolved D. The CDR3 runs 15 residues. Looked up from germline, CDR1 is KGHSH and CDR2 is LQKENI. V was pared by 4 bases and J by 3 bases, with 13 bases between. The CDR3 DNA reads TGTGCCAGCTCACGGGCGCTGCTGGATGGAAACACCATATATTTT. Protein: CASSRALLDGNTIYF.

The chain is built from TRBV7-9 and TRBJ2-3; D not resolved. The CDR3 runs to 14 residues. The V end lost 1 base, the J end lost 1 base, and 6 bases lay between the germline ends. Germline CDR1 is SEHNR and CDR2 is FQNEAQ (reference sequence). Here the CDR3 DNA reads TGTGCCAGCAGCTTAGTTGCGGGCACAGATACGCAGTATTTT. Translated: CASSLVAGTDTQYF. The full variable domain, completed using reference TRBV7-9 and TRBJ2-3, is DTGVSQNPRHKITKRGQNVTFRCDPISEHNRLYWYRQTLGQGPEFLTYFQNEAQLEKSRLLSDRFSAERPKGSFSTLEIQRTEQGDSAMYLCASSLVAGTDTQYFGPGTRLTVL.

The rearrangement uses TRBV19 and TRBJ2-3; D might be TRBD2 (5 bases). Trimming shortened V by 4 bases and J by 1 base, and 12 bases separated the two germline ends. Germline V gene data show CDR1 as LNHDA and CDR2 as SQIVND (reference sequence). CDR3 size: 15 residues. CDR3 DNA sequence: TGTGCCAGTAGTACAGTGGAGGTGGGCACAGATACGCAGTATTTT. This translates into CASSTVEVGTDTQYF.

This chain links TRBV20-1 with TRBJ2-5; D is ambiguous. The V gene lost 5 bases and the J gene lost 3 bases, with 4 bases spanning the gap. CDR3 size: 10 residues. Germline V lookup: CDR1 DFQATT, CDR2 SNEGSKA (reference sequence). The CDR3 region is CSAPEETQYF. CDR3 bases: TGCAGTGCTCCAGAAGAGACCCAGTACTTC.

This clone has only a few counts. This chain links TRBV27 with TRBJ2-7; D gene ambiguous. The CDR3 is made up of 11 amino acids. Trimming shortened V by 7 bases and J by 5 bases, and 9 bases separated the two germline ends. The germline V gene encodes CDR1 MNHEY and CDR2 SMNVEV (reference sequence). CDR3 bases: TGTGCCAGCACCTGGCCCCACGAGCAGTACTTC. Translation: CASTWPHEQYF.

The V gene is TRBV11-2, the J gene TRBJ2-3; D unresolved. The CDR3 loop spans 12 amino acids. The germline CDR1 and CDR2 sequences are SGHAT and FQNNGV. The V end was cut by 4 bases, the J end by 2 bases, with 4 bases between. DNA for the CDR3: TGTGCCAGCAGCTCCTACACAGATACGCAGTATTTT. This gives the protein CASSSYTDTQYF.

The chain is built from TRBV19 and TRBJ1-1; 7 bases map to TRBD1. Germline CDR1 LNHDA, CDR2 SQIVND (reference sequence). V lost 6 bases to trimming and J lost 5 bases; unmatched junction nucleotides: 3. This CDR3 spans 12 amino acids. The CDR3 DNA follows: TGTGCCAGTAGCCCGACAGGGACTGAAGCTTTCTTT. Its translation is CASSPTGTEAFF. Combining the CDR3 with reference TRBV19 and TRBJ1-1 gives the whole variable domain DGGITQSPKYLFRKEGQNVTLSCEQNLNHDAMYWYRQDPGQGLRLIYYSQIVNDFQKGDIAEGYSVSREKKESFPLTVTSAQKNPTAFYLCASSPTGTEAFFGQGTRLTVV.

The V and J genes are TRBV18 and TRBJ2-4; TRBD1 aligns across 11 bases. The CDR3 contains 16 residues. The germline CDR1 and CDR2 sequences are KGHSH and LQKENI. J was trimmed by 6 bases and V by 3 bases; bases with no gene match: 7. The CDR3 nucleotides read TGTGCCAGCTCACCCTCCGGGACAGGGGGGGGAAACATTCAGTACTTC. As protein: CASSPSGTGGGNIQYF.